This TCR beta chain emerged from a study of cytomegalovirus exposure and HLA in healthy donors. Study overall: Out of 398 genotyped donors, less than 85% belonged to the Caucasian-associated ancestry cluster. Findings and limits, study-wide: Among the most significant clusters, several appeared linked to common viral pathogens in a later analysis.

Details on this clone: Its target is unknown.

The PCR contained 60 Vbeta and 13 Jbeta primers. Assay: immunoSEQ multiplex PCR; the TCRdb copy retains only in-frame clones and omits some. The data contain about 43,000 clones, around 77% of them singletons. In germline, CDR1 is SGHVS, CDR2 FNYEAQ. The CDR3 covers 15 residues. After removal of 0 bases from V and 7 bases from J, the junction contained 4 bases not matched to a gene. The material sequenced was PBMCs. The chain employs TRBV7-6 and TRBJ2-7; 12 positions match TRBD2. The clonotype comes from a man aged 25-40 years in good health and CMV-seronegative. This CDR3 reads CASSLAGLAGGEQYF. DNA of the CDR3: TGTGCCAGCAGCTTAGCGGGCCTAGCGGGAGGGGAGCAGTACTTC.